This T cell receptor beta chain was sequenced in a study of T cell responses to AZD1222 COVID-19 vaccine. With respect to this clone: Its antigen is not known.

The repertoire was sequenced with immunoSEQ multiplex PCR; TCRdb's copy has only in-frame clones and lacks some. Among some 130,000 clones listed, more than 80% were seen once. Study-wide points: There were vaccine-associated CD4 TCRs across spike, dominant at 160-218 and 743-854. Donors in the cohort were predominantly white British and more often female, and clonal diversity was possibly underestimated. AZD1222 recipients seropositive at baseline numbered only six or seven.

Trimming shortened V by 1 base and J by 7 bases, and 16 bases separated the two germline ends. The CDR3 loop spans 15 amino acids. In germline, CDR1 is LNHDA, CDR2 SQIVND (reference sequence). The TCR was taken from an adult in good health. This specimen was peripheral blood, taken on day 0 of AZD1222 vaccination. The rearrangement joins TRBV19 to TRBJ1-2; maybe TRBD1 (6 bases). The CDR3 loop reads CASSIVSWTAFGYTF. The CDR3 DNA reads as TGTGCCAGTAGTATAGTTAGTTGGACAGCGTTTGGCTACACCTTC.